This TCR beta chain originates from a study of blood T cell repertoires in COVID-19. In the study overall: The origin of the acute and convalescent COVID-19 samples was the United States, Italy and Spain. Nucleic acid was either cDNA or gDNA, and it came from T cells, B-cell-depleted T cells, or PBMCs.

The CDR3 sequence is 14 residues long. Germline values: CDR1 MNHEY, CDR2 SVGAGI. Germline trimming cut 4 bases from V and 3 bases from J; bases unmatched to any gene: 5. Authors' processing steps: Quantification of nucleated cells was approximated via reference gene primer amplification. The table came from immunoSEQ multiplex PCR; TCRdb's copy has only in-frame clones and leaves some out. V, J and clone size were drawn from that table, and D and trimming were deduced from the DNA. This sample has under 100,000 clones, with 85% to 95% found just once. The TCR originated in a woman aged 55-70 years with active COVID-19. The V call is TRBV6-5, the J call TRBJ2-7, with 8 nucleotides matching TRBD1. Sequenced sample: peripheral blood. This CDR3 is CASSSAGGDYEQYF. As DNA, the CDR3 is TGTGCCAGCAGTTCCGCAGGGGGCGACTACGAGCAGTACTTC.